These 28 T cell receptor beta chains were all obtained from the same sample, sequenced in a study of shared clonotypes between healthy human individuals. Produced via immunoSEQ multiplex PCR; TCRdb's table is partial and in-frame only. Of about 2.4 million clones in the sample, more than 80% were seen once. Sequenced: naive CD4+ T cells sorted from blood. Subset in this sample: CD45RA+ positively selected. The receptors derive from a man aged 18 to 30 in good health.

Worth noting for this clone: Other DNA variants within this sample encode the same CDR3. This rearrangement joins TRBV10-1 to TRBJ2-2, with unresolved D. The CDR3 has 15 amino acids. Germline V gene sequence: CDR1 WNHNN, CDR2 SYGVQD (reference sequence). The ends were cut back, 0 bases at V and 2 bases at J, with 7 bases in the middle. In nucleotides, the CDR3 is TGCGCCAGCAGTGAGTCGAAGGGAAACACCGGGGAGCTGTTTTTT. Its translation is CASSESKGNTGELFF.

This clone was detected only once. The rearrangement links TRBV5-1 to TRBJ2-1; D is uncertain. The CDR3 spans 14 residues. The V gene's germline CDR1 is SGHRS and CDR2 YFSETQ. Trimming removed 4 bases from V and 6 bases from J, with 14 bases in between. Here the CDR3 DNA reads TGCGCCAGCAGCCGCCAGAGTTCTAGCAATGAGCAGTTCTTC. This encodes CASSRQSSSNEQFF.

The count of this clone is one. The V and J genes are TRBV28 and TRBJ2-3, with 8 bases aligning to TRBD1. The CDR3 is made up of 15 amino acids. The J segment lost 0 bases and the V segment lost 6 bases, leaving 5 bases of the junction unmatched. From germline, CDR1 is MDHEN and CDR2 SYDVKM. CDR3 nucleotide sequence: TGTGCCAGCAGGGACAGGGTTTCTAGCACAGATACGCAGTATTTT. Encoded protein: CASRDRVSSTDTQYF.

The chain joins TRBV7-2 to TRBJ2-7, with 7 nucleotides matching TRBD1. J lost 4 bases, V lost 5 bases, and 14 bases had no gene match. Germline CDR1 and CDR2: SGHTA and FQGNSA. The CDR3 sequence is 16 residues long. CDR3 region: CASSIRQGNRRYEQYF. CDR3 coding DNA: TGTGCCAGCAGCATCAGACAGGGCAACAGGCGGTACGAGCAGTACTTC.

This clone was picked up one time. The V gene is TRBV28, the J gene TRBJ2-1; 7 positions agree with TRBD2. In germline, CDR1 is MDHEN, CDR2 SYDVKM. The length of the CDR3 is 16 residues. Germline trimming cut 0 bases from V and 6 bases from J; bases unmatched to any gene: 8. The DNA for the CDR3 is TGTGCCAGCAGTTTATGGGGCGGGGGAAGAGGCAATGAGCAGTTCTTC. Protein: CASSLWGGGRGNEQFF.

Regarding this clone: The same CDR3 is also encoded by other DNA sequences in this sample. The CDR3 DNA reads as TGTGCCAGCAGTCCAGGGGGCGGGTATGGCTACACCTTC. This translates into CASSPGGGYGYTF. The gene calls are TRBV6-6 and TRBJ1-2; the match to TRBD1 covers 8 bases. V shed 5 bases and J 5 bases; nucleotides not matched to a gene: 4. There are 13 residues in the CDR3. Germline values: CDR1 MNHNY, CDR2 SVGAGI (reference sequence).

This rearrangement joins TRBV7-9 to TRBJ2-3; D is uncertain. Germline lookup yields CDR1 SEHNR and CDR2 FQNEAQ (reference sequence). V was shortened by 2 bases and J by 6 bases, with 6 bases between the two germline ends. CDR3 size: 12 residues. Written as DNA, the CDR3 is TGTGCCAGCAGCTTATTCGAGGATACGCAGTATTTT. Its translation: CASSLFEDTQYF.

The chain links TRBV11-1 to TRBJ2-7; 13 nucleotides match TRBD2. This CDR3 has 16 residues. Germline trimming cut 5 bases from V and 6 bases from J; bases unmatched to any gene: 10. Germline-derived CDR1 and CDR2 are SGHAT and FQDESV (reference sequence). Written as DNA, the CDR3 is TGTGCCAGCAGCGTAAGAACTAGCGGGGGGGCGGTCGAGCAGTACTTC. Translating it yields CASSVRTSGGAVEQYF.

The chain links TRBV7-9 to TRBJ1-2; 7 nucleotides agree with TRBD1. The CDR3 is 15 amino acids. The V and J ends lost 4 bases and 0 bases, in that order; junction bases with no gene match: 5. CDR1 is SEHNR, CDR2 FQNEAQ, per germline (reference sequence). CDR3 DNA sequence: TGTGCCAGCAGCTACGTCGGGACAGCTAACTATGGCTACACCTTC. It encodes CASSYVGTANYGYTF.

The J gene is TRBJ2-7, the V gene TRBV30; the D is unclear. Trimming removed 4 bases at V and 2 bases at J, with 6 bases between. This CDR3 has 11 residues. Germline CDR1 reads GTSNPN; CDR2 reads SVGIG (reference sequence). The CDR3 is CAWKIAYEQYF. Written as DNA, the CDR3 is TGTGCCTGGAAGATCGCCTACGAGCAGTACTTC.

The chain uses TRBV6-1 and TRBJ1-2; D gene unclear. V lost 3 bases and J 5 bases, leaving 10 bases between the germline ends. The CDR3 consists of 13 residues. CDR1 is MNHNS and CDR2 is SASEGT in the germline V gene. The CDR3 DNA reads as TGTGCCAGCAGTGAGTGGCCGGTTTATGGCTACACCTTC. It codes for CASSEWPVYGYTF.

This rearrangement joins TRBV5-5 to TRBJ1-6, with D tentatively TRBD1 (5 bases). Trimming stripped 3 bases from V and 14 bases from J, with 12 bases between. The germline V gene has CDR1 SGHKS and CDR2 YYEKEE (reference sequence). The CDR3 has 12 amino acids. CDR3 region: CASSSQPGSLHF. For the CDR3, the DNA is TGTGCCAGCAGCTCCCAACCAGGGTCCCTCCACTTT.

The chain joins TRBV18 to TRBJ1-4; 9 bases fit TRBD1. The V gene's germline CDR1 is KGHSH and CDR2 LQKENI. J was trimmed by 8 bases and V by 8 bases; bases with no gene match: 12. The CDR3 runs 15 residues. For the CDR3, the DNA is TGTGCCAGCCATGCGGGACAGGGTGGAAGCGAAAAACTGTTTTTT. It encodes CASHAGQGGSEKLFF.

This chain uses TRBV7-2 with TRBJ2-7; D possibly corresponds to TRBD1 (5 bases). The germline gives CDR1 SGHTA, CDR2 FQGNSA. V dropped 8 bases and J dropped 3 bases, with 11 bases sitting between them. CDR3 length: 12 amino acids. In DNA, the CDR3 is TGTGCCAGCGCGCCCCAGGGCTACGAGCAGTACTTC. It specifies CASAPQGYEQYF.

CDR3 bases: TGTGCCAGCAGTTTATCGGCGGGATGGAGCAATGAGCAGTTCTTC. Amino acids: CASSLSAGWSNEQFF. The chain joins TRBV6-1 to TRBJ2-1; weak D call: TRBD2 (6 bases). This CDR3 spans 15 amino acids. Germline assignment: CDR1 MNHNS and CDR2 SASEGT. Trimming shortened V by 5 bases and J by 6 bases, and 17 bases separated the two germline ends.

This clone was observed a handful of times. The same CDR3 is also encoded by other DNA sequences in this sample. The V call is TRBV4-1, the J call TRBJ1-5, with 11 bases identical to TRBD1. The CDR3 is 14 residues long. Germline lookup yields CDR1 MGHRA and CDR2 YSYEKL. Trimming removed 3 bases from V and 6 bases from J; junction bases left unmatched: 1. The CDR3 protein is CASSQGTGGQPQHF. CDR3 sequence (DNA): TGCGCCAGCAGCCAGGGGACAGGGGGTCAGCCCCAGCATTTT.

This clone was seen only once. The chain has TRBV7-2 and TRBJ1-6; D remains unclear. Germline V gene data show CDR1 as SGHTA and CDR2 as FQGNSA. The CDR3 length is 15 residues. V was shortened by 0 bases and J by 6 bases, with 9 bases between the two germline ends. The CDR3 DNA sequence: TGTGCCAGCAGCTTAGCCTTGATCGCTAATTCACCCCTCCACTTT. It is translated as CASSLALIANSPLHF. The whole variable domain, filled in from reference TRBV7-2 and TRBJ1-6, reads GAGVSQSPSNKVTEKGKDVELRCDPISGHTALYWYRQSLGQGLEFLIYFQGNSAPDKSGLPSDRFSAERTGGSVSTLTIQRTQQEDSAVYLCASSLALIANSPLHFGNGTRLTVT.

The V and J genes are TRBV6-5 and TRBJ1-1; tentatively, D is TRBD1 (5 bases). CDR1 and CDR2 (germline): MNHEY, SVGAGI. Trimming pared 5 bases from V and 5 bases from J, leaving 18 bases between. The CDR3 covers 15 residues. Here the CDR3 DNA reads TGTGCCAGCAGTCCCCGAGGGGTCGTGGGAACTGAAGCTTTCTTT. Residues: CASSPRGVVGTEAFF.

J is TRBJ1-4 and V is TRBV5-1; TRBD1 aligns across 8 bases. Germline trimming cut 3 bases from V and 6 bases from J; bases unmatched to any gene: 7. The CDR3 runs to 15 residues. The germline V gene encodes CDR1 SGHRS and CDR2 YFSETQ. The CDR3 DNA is TGCGCCAGCAGCTCGCCGGACAGGGATGATGAAAAACTGTTTTTT. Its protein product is CASSSPDRDDEKLFF.

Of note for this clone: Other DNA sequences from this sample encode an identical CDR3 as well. The CDR3 loop reads CASSAHYGYTF. In nucleotides, the CDR3 is TGTGCCAGCAGTGCACATTATGGCTACACCTTC. The V gene is TRBV2, the J gene TRBJ1-2; no clear D. The germline V gene encodes CDR1 SNHLY and CDR2 FYNNEI. The V end was cut by 4 bases, the J end by 5 bases, with 5 bases between. This CDR3 has 11 amino acids.

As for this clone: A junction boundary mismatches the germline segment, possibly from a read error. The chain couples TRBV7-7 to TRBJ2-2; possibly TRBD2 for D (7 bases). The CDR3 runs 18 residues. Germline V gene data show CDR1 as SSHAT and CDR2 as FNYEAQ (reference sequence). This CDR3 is CASSLYESGVWGRGELFF. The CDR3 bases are TGTGCTAGCAGCTTATATGAGAGCGGGGTGTGGGGGCGAGGGGAGCTGTTTTTT.

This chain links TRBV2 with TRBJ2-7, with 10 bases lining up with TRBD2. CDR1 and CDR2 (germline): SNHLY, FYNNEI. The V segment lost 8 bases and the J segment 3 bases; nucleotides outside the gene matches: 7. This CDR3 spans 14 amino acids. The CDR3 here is CASRFSGGGYEQYF. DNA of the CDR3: TGTGCCAGCCGTTTCAGCGGGGGGGGCTACGAGCAGTACTTC.

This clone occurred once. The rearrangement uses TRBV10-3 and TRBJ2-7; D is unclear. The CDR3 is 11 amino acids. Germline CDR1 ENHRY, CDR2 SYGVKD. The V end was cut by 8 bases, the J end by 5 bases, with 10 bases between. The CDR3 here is CAIGLFDEQYF. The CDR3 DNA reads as TGTGCCATCGGATTATTTGACGAGCAGTACTTC.

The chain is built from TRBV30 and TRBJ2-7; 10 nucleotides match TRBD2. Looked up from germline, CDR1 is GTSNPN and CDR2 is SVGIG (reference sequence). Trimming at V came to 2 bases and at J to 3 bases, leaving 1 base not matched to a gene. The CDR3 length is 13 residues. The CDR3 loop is CAWSIAGGYEQYF. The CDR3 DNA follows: TGTGCCTGGAGTATAGCGGGAGGCTACGAGCAGTACTTC.

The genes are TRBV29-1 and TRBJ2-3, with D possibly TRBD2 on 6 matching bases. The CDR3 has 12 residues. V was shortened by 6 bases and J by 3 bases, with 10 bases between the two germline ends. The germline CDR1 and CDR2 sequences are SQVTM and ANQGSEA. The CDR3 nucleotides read TGCAGCGTGCTTGGGGGGACAGATACGCAGTATTTT. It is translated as CSVLGGTDTQYF.

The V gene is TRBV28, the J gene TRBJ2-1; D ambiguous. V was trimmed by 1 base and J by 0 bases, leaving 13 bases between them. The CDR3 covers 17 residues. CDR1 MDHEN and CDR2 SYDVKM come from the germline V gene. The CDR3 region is CASSLFATQSSYNEQFF. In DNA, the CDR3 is TGTGCCAGCAGTTTATTTGCGACCCAAAGCTCCTACAATGAGCAGTTCTTC.

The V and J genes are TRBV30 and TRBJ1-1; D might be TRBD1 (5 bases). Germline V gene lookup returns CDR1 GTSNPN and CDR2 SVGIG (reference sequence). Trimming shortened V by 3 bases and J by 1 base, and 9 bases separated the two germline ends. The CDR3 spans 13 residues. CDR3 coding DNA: TGTGCCTGGAGGCCGGGGGGGAACACTGAAGCTTTCTTT. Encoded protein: CAWRPGGNTEAFF.

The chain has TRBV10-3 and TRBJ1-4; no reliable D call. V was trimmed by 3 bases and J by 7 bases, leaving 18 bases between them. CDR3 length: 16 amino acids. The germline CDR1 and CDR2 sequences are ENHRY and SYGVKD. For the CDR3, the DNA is TGTGCCATCAGTGACTCCGTTGGTTCTTCGGGTGAAAAACTGTTTTTT. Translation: CAISDSVGSSGEKLFF.